This T cell receptor beta chain stems from a study of blood T cell repertoires in COVID-19. TCRdb keeps only in-frame clones here, not all; method: immunoSEQ multiplex PCR. The sample has about 200,000 clones; 70% to 90% are singletons. Only one count was recorded for this clone. CDR3 size: 15 residues. V was clipped by 5 bases and J by 6 bases; unmatched bases: 6. From germline, CDR1 is MNHEY and CDR2 SVGAGI. The specimen sequenced was peripheral blood. V is TRBV6-5 and J is TRBJ1-6; 8 nucleotides match TRBD1. This TCR came from a man older than 75 with acute or convalescent COVID-19. In DNA form, the CDR3 reads TGTGCCAGCAGTCGGACAGGGAGAACTAATTCACCCCTCCACTTT. Translated, it gives CASSRTGRTNSPLHF.